This T cell receptor (beta chain) is drawn from a study of cytomegalovirus exposure and HLA in healthy donors. This clone appeared once. Its target is unknown. Whole-study findings and limits: Reported performance of the classifier showed diagnosis of cytomegalovirus status with high specificity and sensitivity.

With 60 Vbeta and 13 Jbeta primers, the PCR was carried out. The data were produced by immunoSEQ multiplex PCR, yet TCRdb's version contains in-frame clones alone and is incomplete. This table has about 120,000 clones, about 80% appearing once. CDR1 SGHRS and CDR2 YFSETQ come from the germline V gene. The J segment lost 1 base and the V segment lost 4 bases, leaving 15 bases of the junction unmatched. The CDR3 length is 19 residues. What was sequenced was PBMCs. This receptor was identified in a male donor in good health and CMV-seronegative. This sequence joins TRBV5-1 and TRBJ2-3, with 10 bases matching TRBD2. The CDR3 sequence: CASSGAWASSGSRTDTQYF. CDR3 bases: TGCGCCAGCAGCGGAGCCTGGGCGTCTAGCGGGAGTCGCACAGATACGCAGTATTTT.